This T cell receptor (beta chain) was sequenced during a study of Graves' ophthalmopathy and Graves' hyperthyroidism. Study-wide findings and caveats: For predicting ophthalmopathy progression, the model had 70.59% sensitivity and nearly 75% specificity.

In regard to this clonotype: Its antigen is undetermined.

The germline V gene has CDR1 LGHDT and CDR2 YNNKEL (reference sequence). The CDR3 runs 14 residues. Trimming took 2 bases from V and 7 from J, leaving 14 bases between them. Using RNA transcripts, the TCR beta CDR3 regions were amplified. After a first-round RT-PCR with HTBI primers, a second-round multiplex PCR was run. TCRdb fed the multiplex PCR reads into MiXCR, producing one record per CDR3 protein. The table lists roughly 700,000 distinct CDR3 sequences, around 40% of them singletons, with 44% in the top ten. Specimen: peripheral blood. This receptor was obtained from an adult man with Graves' ophthalmopathy. The rearrangement links TRBV3-1 to TRBJ1-1, with D maybe TRBD1 (5 bases). The CDR3 DNA follows: TGTGCCAGCAGCCAACAAGACAGCAGTAATGAAGCTTTCTTT. It specifies CASSQQDSSNEAFF.